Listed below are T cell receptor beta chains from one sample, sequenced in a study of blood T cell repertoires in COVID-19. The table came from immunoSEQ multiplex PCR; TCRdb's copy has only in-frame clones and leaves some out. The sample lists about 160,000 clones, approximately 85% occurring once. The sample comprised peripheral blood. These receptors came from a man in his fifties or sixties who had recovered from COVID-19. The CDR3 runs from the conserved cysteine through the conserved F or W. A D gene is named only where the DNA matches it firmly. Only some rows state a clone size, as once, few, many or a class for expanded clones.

cdr3_aa: CATSRDTGGGEKLFF; cdr3_nt: TGTGCCACCAGCAGAGATACGGGAGGGGGAGAAAAACTGTTTTTT; d_call: .; v_call: TRBV15; cdr3_length: 15; clone_size: .; j_call: TRBJ1-4
cdr3_aa: CASSTYGVGGTEAFF; cdr3_nt: TGCGCCAGCAGCACCTACGGGGTCGGGGGCACTGAAGCTTTCTTT; d_call: .; v_call: TRBV5-1; cdr3_length: 15; clone_size: .; j_call: TRBJ1-1
cdr3_aa: CASSDHQGPSYEQYF; cdr3_nt: TGTGCCAGCAGTGACCACCAGGGCCCCTCCTACGAGCAGTACTTC; d_call: .; v_call: TRBV25-1; cdr3_length: 15; clone_size: .; j_call: TRBJ2-7
cdr3_aa: CASSLWGRGELSYEQYF; cdr3_nt: TGCGCCAGCAGCTTGTGGGGGAGGGGGGAACTCTCCTACGAGCAGTACTTC; d_call: .; v_call: TRBV5-1; cdr3_length: 17; clone_size: .; j_call: TRBJ2-7
cdr3_aa: CASSQRQGGTEAFF; cdr3_nt: TGTGCCAGCAGCCAGCGACAGGGCGGCACTGAAGCTTTCTTT; d_call: TRBD1; v_call: TRBV3-1/TRBV3-2; cdr3_length: 14; clone_size: few; j_call: TRBJ1-1
cdr3_aa: CSARDNNEQFF; cdr3_nt: TGCAGTGCTAGAGATAATAATGAGCAGTTCTTC; d_call: .; v_call: TRBV20-1; cdr3_length: 11; clone_size: .; j_call: TRBJ2-1
cdr3_aa: CASRLTDPNTEAFF; cdr3_nt: TGCGCCAGCAGGTTGACAGACCCGAACACTGAAGCTTTCTTT; d_call: .; v_call: TRBV5-1; cdr3_length: 14; clone_size: .; j_call: TRBJ1-1
cdr3_aa: CATRDRGQANTGELFF; cdr3_nt: TGTGCCACCCGGGACAGGGGGCAGGCGAACACCGGGGAGCTGTTTTTT; d_call: TRBD1; v_call: TRBV19; cdr3_length: 16; clone_size: .; j_call: TRBJ2-2
cdr3_aa: CASSLGGWRGAIGELFF; cdr3_nt: TGTGCCAGCAGTTTGGGGGGCTGGCGGGGGGCGATCGGGGAGCTGTTTTTT; d_call: TRBD2; v_call: TRBV28; cdr3_length: 17; clone_size: .; j_call: TRBJ2-2
cdr3_aa: CASSTQGNENTEAFF; cdr3_nt: TGTGCCAGCAGCACACAGGGGAATGAGAACACTGAAGCTTTCTTT; d_call: TRBD1; v_call: TRBV4-2; cdr3_length: 15; clone_size: many; j_call: TRBJ1-1
cdr3_aa: CASLPMEGRSGNTIYF; cdr3_nt: TGTGCCAGCCTACCCATGGAGGGACGCTCTGGAAACACCATATATTTT; d_call: .; v_call: TRBV19; cdr3_length: 16; clone_size: .; j_call: TRBJ1-3
cdr3_aa: CASSQSGGNGYTF; cdr3_nt: TGTGCCAGCAGCCAGTCAGGGGGTAATGGCTACACCTTC; d_call: TRBD1; v_call: TRBV3-1/TRBV3-2; cdr3_length: 13; clone_size: .; j_call: TRBJ1-2
cdr3_aa: CASSSGANQPQHF; cdr3_nt: TGCGCCAGCAGCTCGGGAGCTAATCAGCCCCAGCATTTT; d_call: .; v_call: TRBV5-1; cdr3_length: 13; clone_size: .; j_call: TRBJ1-5
cdr3_aa: CSVVGAGEYGYTF; cdr3_nt: TGCAGCGTTGTGGGGGCTGGAGAGTATGGCTACACCTTC; d_call: .; v_call: TRBV29-1; cdr3_length: 13; clone_size: .; j_call: TRBJ1-2
cdr3_aa: CASSFSGGPQQFF; cdr3_nt: TGTGCCAGCAGCTTTAGCGGGGGGCCACAGCAGTTCTTC; d_call: TRBD2; v_call: TRBV7-2; cdr3_length: 13; clone_size: .; j_call: TRBJ2-1